Each of the 26 T cell receptor beta chains below was sequenced from the same sample in a study of blood T cell repertoires in COVID-19. Only in-frame clones appear in the TCRdb table, and some are missing; sequencing was by immunoSEQ multiplex PCR. The repertoire holds some 320,000 clones, with 89% as singletons. Sequenced material: peripheral blood. The receptors were gathered from a woman aged 25 to 39 with COVID-19, enrolled during active disease.

The CDR3 loop is CASSYPPPKSYEQYF. In DNA, the CDR3 is TGTGCCAGCAGTTACCCCCCTCCTAAATCCTACGAGCAGTACTTC. The chain is built from TRBV6-2 or TRBV6-3 and TRBJ2-7; D unclear. Germline loops: CDR1 MNHEY, CDR2 SVGEGT. V lost 2 bases and J lost 1, with 12 bases in between. This CDR3 spans 15 amino acids.

The chain links TRBV11-2 to TRBJ1-2; the match to TRBD1 covers 9 bases. The CDR3 extends over 16 amino acids. Germline V gene data show CDR1 as SGHAT and CDR2 as FQNNGV. The V and J ends lost 5 bases and 4 bases, in that order; junction bases with no gene match: 11. Here the CDR3 reads CASSLHSGTGPYGYTF. The DNA for the CDR3 is TGTGCCAGCAGCCTCCACTCCGGGACAGGGCCCTATGGCTACACCTTC.

The chain uses TRBV28 and TRBJ1-3, with D maybe TRBD1 (6 bases). V lost 7 bases, J lost 1 base, and 11 bases lay in between. From germline, CDR1 is MDHEN and CDR2 SYDVKM. The CDR3 is 14 amino acids. CDR3 residues: CASNQQGSGNTIYF. CDR3 nucleotides: TGTGCCAGCAACCAACAGGGATCTGGAAACACCATATATTTT.

The gene calls are TRBV7-2 and TRBJ1-2, with 9 bases matching TRBD1. The germline gives CDR1 SGHTA, CDR2 FQGNSA. The CDR3 is 14 residues long. J was trimmed by 5 bases and V by 5 bases; bases with no gene match: 6. In DNA form, the CDR3 reads TGTGCCAGCAGCCGGACAGGGGAGAGGTATGGCTACACCTTC. Protein product: CASSRTGERYGYTF.

V and J are TRBV19 and TRBJ1-5; 7 nucleotides align to TRBD1. The CDR3 consists of 16 residues. With 4 bases clipped from V and 10 bases from J, the junction kept 16 bases outside the gene matches. CDR1 and CDR2 (germline): LNHDA, SQIVND (reference sequence). CDR3 region: CASSTYPSPGQLPQHF. The CDR3 nucleotides are TGTGCCAGTAGTACCTACCCCTCCCCGGGACAGCTTCCCCAGCATTTT.

The chain uses TRBV27 and TRBJ1-2; D might be TRBD1 (6 bases). V lost 7 bases to trimming and J lost 2 bases, with 20 bases between them. The CDR3 extends over 16 amino acids. Germline V gene sequence: CDR1 MNHEY, CDR2 SMNVEV (reference sequence). This CDR3 is CASTQVQGTGNYGYTF. In DNA form, the CDR3 reads TGTGCCAGCACCCAAGTACAGGGAACGGGGAACTATGGCTACACCTTC.

The CDR3 DNA reads TGTGCCAGCAGACACAGGGGGAGGGACAATGAGCAGTTCTTC. It translates to CASRHRGRDNEQFF. The chain recombines TRBV19 with TRBJ2-1, with a weak D call TRBD1 (8 bases). The CDR3 sequence is 14 residues long. Trimming left V 9 bases short and J 5 bases short, with 17 bases between. Germline V gives CDR1 LNHDA, CDR2 SQIVND (reference sequence).

This clone was recorded once. The rearrangement links TRBV5-1 to TRBJ2-7, with 10 positions matching TRBD1. V lost 10 bases, J lost 2 bases, and 9 bases stayed unmatched. Germline assignment: CDR1 SGHRS and CDR2 YFSETQ. The CDR3 contains 14 residues. The CDR3 here is CASKVGQGTYEQYF. The CDR3 DNA follows: TGCGCCTCAAAAGTGGGACAGGGGACCTACGAGCAGTACTTC. The full variable domain, completed using reference TRBV5-1 and TRBJ2-7, is KAGVTQTPRYLIKTRGQQVTLSCSPISGHRSVSWYQQTPGQGLQFLFEYFSETQRNKGNFPGRFSGRQFSNSRSEMNVSTLELGDSALYLCASKVGQGTYEQYFGPGTRLTVT.

This clone was observed once. The rearrangement joins TRBV5-8 to TRBJ2-4, with a tentative D call TRBD1 (5 bases). Per germline, CDR1 SGHTS and CDR2 YDEGEE. V lost 9 bases and J 6 bases, leaving 19 bases between the germline ends. This CDR3 region has 14 residues. For the CDR3, the DNA is TGTGCCAACCAACGTCAAGGGGTAGGAAACATTCAGTACTTC. Residues: CANQRQGVGNIQYF.

The chain links TRBV7-9 to TRBJ2-2; 9 bases are a match to TRBD1. V shed 5 bases and J 4 bases; nucleotides not matched to a gene: 8. CDR1 SEHNR and CDR2 FQNEAQ come from the germline V gene (reference sequence). This CDR3 comprises 16 residues. DNA of the CDR3: TGTGCCAGCAGCCCTTGGACAGGGGTGGGCACCGGGGAGCTGTTTTTT. It encodes CASSPWTGVGTGELFF.

The chain recombines TRBV6-5 with TRBJ1-2; TRBD1 might be the D (5 bases). This CDR3 has 13 residues. The germline V and J ends were trimmed by 2 bases and 6 bases, with 10 bases remaining between them. The V gene's germline CDR1 is MNHEY and CDR2 SVGAGI. The CDR3 loop is CASSYGASNGYTF. The CDR3 coding sequence is TGTGCCAGCAGTTACGGGGCATCTAATGGCTACACCTTC.

This clone came up once. The sample has other DNA sequences that encode this CDR3 too. The chain combines TRBV6-1 with TRBJ2-7; 9 positions agree with TRBD1. This CDR3 region has 14 residues. Germline CDR1 MNHNS, CDR2 SASEGT. V was clipped by 3 bases and J by 4 bases; unmatched bases: 4. CDR3 sequence reads: CASSETGGGYEQYF. CDR3 sequence (DNA): TGTGCCAGCAGTGAGACAGGGGGGGGATACGAGCAGTACTTC.

The rearrangement links TRBV27 to TRBJ2-7; TRBD2 might be the D (6 bases). The CDR3 length is 14 residues. V was trimmed by 8 bases and J by 3 bases, leaving 17 bases between them. Germline-derived CDR1 and CDR2 are MNHEY and SMNVEV (reference sequence). CDR3 DNA: TGTGCCAGCGCGCTCCTCCCAGCGGGCTACGAGCAGTACTTC. This sequence encodes CASALLPAGYEQYF.

This chain connects TRBV7-6 to TRBJ1-3; TRBD1 might be the D (5 bases). CDR1 and CDR2 (germline): SGHVS, FNYEAQ. V was shortened by 1 base and J by 4 bases, with 17 bases between the two germline ends. The CDR3 contains 17 residues. The CDR3 DNA is TGTGCCAGCAGCTTAGTGGGAGGGGATGGTCACGGAAACACCATATATTTT. Its protein is CASSLVGGDGHGNTIYF.

This clone was recorded only once. The chain carries TRBV5-4 and TRBJ2-5; D unclear. Trimming took off 1 base at V and 3 bases at J, with 10 bases between the two ends. CDR3 length equals 14 residues. Germline V lookup: CDR1 SGHNT, CDR2 YYREEE (reference sequence). CDR3 in amino acids: CASSLIGEKETQYF. The CDR3 region has the DNA TGTGCCAGCAGCTTGATCGGAGAGAAAGAGACCCAGTACTTC.

V and J are TRBV10-1 and TRBJ2-1, with a weak D call TRBD2 (5 bases). Germline CDR1 reads WNHNN; CDR2 reads SYGVQD (reference sequence). Trimming removed 0 bases at V and 12 bases at J, with 12 bases between. CDR3 length: 13 amino acids. CDR3 in amino acids: CASSESGVIGQFF. The DNA for the CDR3 is TGCGCCAGCAGTGAGTCCGGGGTAATAGGGCAGTTCTTC.

Comments on this clone: This specimen includes other DNA sequences encoding the same CDR3. The chain has TRBV5-4 and TRBJ2-3; 10 bases align to TRBD2. V shed 5 bases and J 3 bases; nucleotides not matched to a gene: 6. Per germline, CDR1 SGHNT and CDR2 YYREEE (reference sequence). This CDR3 comprises 15 residues. CDR3 protein: CASSLAGGGTDTQYF. The CDR3, as DNA: TGTGCCAGCAGTTTAGCGGGGGGAGGGACAGATACGCAGTATTTT.

V gene TRBV5-6 combines with J gene TRBJ1-6; D uncertain. With 1 base removed from V and 10 bases from J, the gap between germline ends came to 6 bases. Germline V gives CDR1 SGHDT, CDR2 YYEEEE. The CDR3 is 12 amino acids. The CDR3 sequence: CASSLLLSPLHF. In DNA form, the CDR3 reads TGTGCCAGCAGCTTGCTCTTATCACCCCTCCACTTT.

V is TRBV19 and J is TRBJ1-2; weak D call: TRBD1 (6 bases). The germline V and J ends were trimmed by 8 bases and 3 bases, with 19 bases remaining between them. The CDR3 spans 15 residues. CDR1 is LNHDA, CDR2 SQIVND, per germline (reference sequence). The CDR3 sequence is CASQKLDSSYYGYTF. The CDR3 nucleotides are TGTGCCAGTCAAAAATTGGACAGTTCTTACTATGGCTACACCTTC.

The rearrangement uses TRBV5-1 and TRBJ1-1, with D perhaps matching TRBD1 (5 bases). V was cut by 5 bases and J by 4 bases, with 18 bases left in between. Germline V CDR1 and CDR2: SGHRS, YFSETQ. The CDR3 has 15 amino acids. The DNA for the CDR3 is TGCGCCAGCAGTATTGGCGGGGGTGAGGGCACTGAAGCTTTCTTT. This sequence encodes CASSIGGGEGTEAFF.

CDR3 nucleotide sequence: TGTGCCAGCAGTCCCCGGACGAGCCGGGTCGAGGAGGGGCATTTT. Amino acid sequence: CASSPRTSRVEEGHF. The chain recombines TRBV28 with TRBJ1-5; D uncertain. Trimming left V 5 bases short and J 15 bases short, with 26 bases between. The CDR3 has 15 residues. The germline CDR1 and CDR2 sequences are MDHEN and SYDVKM. Based on the CDR3 plus reference TRBV28 and TRBJ1-5, the full variable domain is DVKVTQSSRYLVKRTGEKVFLECVQDMDHENMFWYRQDPGLGLRLIYFSYDVKMKEKGDIPEGYSVSREKKERFSLILESASTNQTSMYLCASSPRTSRVEEGHFGDGTRLSIL.

The rearrangement uses TRBV3-1 (or the pseudogene TRBV3-2) and TRBJ1-2, with a tentative D call TRBD1 (5 bases). Germline V lookup: CDR1 LGHDT, CDR2 YNNKEL (reference sequence). The CDR3 consists of 14 residues. The ends were cut back, 0 bases at V and 2 bases at J, with 7 bases in the middle. Here the CDR3 reads CASSQDDRNYGYTF. Written as DNA, the CDR3 is TGTGCCAGCAGCCAAGACGACAGAAACTATGGCTACACCTTC.

This chain uses TRBV5-1 with TRBJ1-6; D is unresolved. The CDR3 is 13 residues long. Trimming removed 4 bases from V and 7 bases from J, with 9 bases in between. Germline V gives CDR1 SGHRS, CDR2 YFSETQ. CDR3 region: CASSPTSNSPLHF. The CDR3, as DNA: TGCGCCAGCAGCCCCACTTCCAATTCACCCCTCCACTTT.

The chain uses TRBV2 and TRBJ1-5; tentatively, D is TRBD1 (5 bases). Trimming left V 1 base short and J 3 bases short, with 7 bases between. Germline V CDR1 and CDR2: SNHLY, FYNNEI. The CDR3 runs to 14 residues. CDR3 DNA: TGTGCCAGCAGTGAAGGACAGAACAATCAGCCCCAGCATTTT. This codes for CASSEGQNNQPQHF.

V usage is TRBV28 and J usage is TRBJ2-5, with 7 bases aligning to TRBD2. Germline loops: CDR1 MDHEN, CDR2 SYDVKM. J was trimmed by 1 base and V by 5 bases; bases with no gene match: 10. This CDR3 comprises 16 residues. DNA of the CDR3: TGTGCCAGCAGTATGGACCTTGGGGGGGGCCAAGAGACCCAGTACTTC. Its translation: CASSMDLGGGQETQYF.

The rearrangement uses TRBV18 and TRBJ2-5, with 7 positions matching TRBD2. This CDR3 comprises 14 residues. Looked up from germline, CDR1 is KGHSH and CDR2 is LQKENI. The V and J ends lost 3 bases and 1 base, in that order; junction bases with no gene match: 2. The CDR3 loop reads CASSPRTSQETQYF. The CDR3 nucleotides are TGTGCCAGCTCACCCCGGACTAGCCAAGAGACCCAGTACTTC.